This TCR beta chain comes out of a study of blood T cell repertoires in COVID-19. Study-wide context: T cells, B-cell-depleted T cells, or PBMCs supplied cDNA or gDNA.

A COVID-19 case was met by exposed participants within 2 weeks before study entry. Germline loops: CDR1 MNHEY, CDR2 SMNVEV (reference sequence). The CDR3 extends over 15 amino acids. With 7 bases clipped from V and 0 bases from J, the junction kept 6 bases outside the gene matches. Per the authors' pipeline: Using reference gene primer amplification, nucleated cell counts were estimated. Data came from immunoSEQ multiplex PCR; TCRdb stores just in-frame clones and leaves some out. That table furnishes V, J and clone size, whereas the DNA furnished D and trimming. The table includes about 140,000 clones, 84% detected once.

The source material was PBMCs or T cells enriched from blood (not recorded which). The gene calls are TRBV27 and TRBJ2-7; 10 bases agree with TRBD2. The TCR comes from a woman aged 18-30 years who had been exposed to COVID-19. The CDR3 DNA is TGTGCCAGCAACCCTGCTAGCGGGAGCTCCTACGAGCAGTACTTC. It specifies CASNPASGSSYEQYF.